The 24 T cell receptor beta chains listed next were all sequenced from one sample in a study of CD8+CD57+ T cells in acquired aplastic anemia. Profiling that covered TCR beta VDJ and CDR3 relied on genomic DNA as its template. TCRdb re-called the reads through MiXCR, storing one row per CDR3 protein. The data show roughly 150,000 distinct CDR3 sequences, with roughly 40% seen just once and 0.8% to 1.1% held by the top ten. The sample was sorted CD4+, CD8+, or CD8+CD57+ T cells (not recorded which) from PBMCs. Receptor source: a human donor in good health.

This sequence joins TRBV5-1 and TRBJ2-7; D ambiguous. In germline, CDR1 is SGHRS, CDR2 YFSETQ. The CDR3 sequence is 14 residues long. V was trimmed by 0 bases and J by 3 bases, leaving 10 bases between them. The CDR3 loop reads CASSLVMADYEQYF. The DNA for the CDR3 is TGCGCCAGCAGCTTGGTTATGGCAGACTACGAGCAGTACTTC.

The CDR3 region is CAIQIEVDYTF. CDR3 coding DNA: TGTGCCATCCAGATTGAGGTGGACTACACCTTC. This chain links TRBV2 with TRBJ1-2; D gene unclear. This CDR3 contains 11 residues. Trimming took off 10 bases at V and 10 bases at J, with 16 bases between the two ends. CDR1 is SNHLY, CDR2 FYNNEI, per germline.

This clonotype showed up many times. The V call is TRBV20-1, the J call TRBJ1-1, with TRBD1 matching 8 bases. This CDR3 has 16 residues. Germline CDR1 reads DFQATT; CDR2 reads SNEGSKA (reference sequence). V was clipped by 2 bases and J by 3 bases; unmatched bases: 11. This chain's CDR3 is CSARPWTGLRYTEAFF. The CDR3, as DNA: TGCAGTGCTAGACCCTGGACAGGGTTGAGGTACACTGAAGCTTTCTTT.

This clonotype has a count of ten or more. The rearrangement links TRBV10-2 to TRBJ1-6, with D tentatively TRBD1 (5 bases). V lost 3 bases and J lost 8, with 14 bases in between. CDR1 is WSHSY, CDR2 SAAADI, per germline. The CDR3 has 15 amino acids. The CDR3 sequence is CASSELTTGHSPLHF. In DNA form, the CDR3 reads TGCGCCAGCAGTGAACTAACAACGGGACATTCACCCCTCCACTTT.

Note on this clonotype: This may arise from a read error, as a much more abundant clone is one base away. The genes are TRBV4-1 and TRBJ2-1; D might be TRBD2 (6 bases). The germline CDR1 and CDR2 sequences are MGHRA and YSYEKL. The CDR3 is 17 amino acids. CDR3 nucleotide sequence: TGCGCCGGCAGCCAAGGGGTGTATTGGCGGGGAAACAATGAGCAGTTCTTC. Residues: CAGSQGVYWRGNNEQFF.

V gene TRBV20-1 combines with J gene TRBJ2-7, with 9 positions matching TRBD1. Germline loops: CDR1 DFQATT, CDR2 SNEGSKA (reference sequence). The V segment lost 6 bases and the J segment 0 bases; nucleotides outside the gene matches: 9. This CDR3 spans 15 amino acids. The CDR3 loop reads CSASNMGQGSYEQYF. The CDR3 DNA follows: TGCAGTGCCTCAAACATGGGACAGGGCTCCTACGAGCAGTACTTC.

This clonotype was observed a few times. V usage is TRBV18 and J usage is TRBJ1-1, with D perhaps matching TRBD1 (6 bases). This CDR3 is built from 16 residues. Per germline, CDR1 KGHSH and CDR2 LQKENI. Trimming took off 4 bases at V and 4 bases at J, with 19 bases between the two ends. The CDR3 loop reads CASSLFTGLVATEAFF. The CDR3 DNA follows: TGTGCCAGCTCACTCTTTACAGGGTTGGTAGCCACTGAAGCTTTCTTT.

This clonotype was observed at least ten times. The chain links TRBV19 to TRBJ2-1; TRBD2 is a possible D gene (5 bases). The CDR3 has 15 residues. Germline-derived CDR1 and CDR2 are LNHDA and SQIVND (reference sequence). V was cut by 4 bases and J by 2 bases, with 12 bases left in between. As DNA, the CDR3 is TGTGCCAGTAGTACTAGCAGTTCCCCCTACAATGAGCAGTTCTTC. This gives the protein CASSTSSSPYNEQFF.

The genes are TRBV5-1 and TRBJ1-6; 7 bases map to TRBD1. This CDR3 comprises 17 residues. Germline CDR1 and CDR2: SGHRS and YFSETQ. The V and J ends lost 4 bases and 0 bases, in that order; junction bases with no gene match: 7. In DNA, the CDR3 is TGCGCCAGCAGCCGAGACAGGGCCAGCTCCTATAATTCACCCCTCCACTTT. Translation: CASSRDRASSYNSPLHF.

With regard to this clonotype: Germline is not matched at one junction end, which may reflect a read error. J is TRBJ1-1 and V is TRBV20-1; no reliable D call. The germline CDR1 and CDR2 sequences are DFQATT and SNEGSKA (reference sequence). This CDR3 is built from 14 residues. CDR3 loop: CSARDPVPNTDAFF. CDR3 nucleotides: TGCAGTGCTAGAGATCCCGTCCCGAACACTGATGCTTTCTTT.

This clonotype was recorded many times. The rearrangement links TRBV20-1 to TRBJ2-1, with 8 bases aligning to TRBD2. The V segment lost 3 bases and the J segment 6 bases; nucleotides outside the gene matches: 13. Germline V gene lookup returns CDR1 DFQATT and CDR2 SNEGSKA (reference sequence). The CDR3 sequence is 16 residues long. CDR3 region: CSASASIGGGLNEQFF. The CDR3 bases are TGCAGTGCTAGTGCCTCTATCGGGGGGGGACTCAATGAGCAGTTCTTC.

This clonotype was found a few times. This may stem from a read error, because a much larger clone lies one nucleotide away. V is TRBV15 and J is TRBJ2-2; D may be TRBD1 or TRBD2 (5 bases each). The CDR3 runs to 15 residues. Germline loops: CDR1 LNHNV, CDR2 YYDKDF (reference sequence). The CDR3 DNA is TGTGCCACCAGCAGAGACGGGGCGAACACCGGGGAGCTGTCTTTT. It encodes CATSRDGANTGELSF.

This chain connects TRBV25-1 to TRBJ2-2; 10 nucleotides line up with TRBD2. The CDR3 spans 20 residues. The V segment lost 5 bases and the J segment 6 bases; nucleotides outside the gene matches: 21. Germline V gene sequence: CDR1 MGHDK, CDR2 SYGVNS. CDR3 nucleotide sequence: TGTGCCAGCAGTCCTTCCTCTCTAGAGCGGGGGGGAAGCGCGGCCGGGGAGCTGTTTTTT. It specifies CASSPSSLERGGSAAGELFF. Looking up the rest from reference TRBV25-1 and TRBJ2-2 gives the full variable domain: EADIYQTPRYLVIGTGKKITLECSQTMGHDKMYWYQQDPGMELHLIHYSYGVNSTEKGDLSSESTVSRIRTEHFPLTLESARPSHTSQYLCASSPSSLERGGSAAGELFFGEGSRLTVL.

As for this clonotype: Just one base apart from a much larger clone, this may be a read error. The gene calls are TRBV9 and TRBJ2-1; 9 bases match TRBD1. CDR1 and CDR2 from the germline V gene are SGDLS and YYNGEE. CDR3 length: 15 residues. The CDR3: CAGSIRDRELNEQFF. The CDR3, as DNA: TGTGCCGGCAGCATTAGGGACAGGGAGTTAAATGAGCAGTTCTTC.

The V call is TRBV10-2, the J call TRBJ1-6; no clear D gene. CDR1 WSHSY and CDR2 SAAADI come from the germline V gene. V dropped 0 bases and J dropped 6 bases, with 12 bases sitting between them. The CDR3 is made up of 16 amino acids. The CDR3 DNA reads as TGCGCCAGCAGTGAGTCAAGCCAGTCTTTTAATTCACCCCTCCACTTT. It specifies CASSESSQSFNSPLHF.

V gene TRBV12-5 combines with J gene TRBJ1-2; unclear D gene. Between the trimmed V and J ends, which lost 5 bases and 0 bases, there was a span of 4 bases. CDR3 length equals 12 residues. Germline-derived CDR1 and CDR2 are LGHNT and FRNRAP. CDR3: CASGTTNYGYTF. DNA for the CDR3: TGTGCTAGTGGTACCACTAACTATGGCTACACCTTC.

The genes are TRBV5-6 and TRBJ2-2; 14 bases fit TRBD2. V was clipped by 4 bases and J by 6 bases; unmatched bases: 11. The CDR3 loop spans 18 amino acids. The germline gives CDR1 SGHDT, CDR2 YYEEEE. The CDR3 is CASSPYAGTSGRSGELFF. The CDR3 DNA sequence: TGTGCCAGCAGCCCATATGCTGGGACTAGCGGGAGATCCGGGGAGCTGTTTTTT.

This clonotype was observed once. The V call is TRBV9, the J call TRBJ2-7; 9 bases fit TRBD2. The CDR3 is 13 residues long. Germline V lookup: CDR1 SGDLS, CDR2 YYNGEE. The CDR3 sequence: CATRSGSSYEQYF. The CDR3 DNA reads TGTGCTACCCGTAGCGGGAGCTCCTACGAGCAGTACTTC.

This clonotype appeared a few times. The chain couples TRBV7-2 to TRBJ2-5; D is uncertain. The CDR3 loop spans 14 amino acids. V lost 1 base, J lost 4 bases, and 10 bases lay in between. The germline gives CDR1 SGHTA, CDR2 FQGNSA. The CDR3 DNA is TGTGCCAGCAGCTTAGATCCAGTCAGAGAGACCCAGTACTTC. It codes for CASSLDPVRETQYF.

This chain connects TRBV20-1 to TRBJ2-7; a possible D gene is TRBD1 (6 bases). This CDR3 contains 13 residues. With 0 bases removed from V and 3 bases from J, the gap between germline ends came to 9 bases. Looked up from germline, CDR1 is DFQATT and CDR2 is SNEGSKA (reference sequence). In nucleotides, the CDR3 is TGCAGTGCTAGAGATATCAGGGGCTACGAGCAGTACTTC. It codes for CSARDIRGYEQYF.

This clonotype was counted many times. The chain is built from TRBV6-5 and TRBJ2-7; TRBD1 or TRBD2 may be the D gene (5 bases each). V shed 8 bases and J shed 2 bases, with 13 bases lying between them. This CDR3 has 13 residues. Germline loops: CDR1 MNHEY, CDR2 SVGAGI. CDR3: CASGDRAPYEQYF. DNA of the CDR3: TGTGCCAGCGGGGACCGGGCCCCCTACGAGCAGTACTTC.

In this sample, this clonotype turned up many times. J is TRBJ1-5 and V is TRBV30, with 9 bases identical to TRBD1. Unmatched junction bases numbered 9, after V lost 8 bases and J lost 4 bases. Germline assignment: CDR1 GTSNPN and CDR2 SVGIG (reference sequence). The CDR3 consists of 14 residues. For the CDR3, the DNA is TGTGCCCAAAGTCTGGGACAGGGAAATCAGCCCCAGCATTTT. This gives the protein CAQSLGQGNQPQHF.

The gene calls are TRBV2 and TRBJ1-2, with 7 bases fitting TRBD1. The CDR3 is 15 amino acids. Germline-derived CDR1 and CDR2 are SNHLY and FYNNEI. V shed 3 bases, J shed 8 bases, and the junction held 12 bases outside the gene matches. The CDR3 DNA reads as TGTGCCAGCAGTGATCTGACAGGGTTCGGTCGGGGCTACACCTTC. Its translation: CASSDLTGFGRGYTF.

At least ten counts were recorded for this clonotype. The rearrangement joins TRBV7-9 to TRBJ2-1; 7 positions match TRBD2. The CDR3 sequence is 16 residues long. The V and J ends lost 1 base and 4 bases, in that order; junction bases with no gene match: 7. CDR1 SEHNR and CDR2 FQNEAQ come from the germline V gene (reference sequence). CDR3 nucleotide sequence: TGTGCCAGCAGCTTAGGACGGCTAGCGGCTTACAATGAGCAGTTCTTC. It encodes CASSLGRLAAYNEQFF. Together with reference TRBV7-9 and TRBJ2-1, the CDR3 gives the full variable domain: DTGVSQNPRHKITKRGQNVTFRCDPISEHNRLYWYRQTLGQGPEFLTYFQNEAQLEKSRLLSDRFSAERPKGSFSTLEIQRTEQGDSAMYLCASSLGRLAAYNEQFFGPGTRLTVL.